The entry below describes one T cell receptor beta chain. The antigen remains unidentified. The sample is drawn from a study of blood T cells in healthy people across ages. Background on the study: The capture of about one barcoded beta molecule per two T cells was achieved by template switching. General study points: Naive T cell percentage showed a strong correlation with TCR beta diversity.

Germline values: CDR1 LNHDA, CDR2 SQIVND (reference sequence). Trimming cost V 3 bases and J 8 bases, with 16 bases left between them. The CDR3 runs to 14 residues. Primers used in a second PCR of about 7 to 12 cycles were a sample-barcoded 5' primer and a J-beta primer mix. There were at least 2.5 million CDR3-containing paired-end reads obtained from each sample. TCRdb re-called the 5' RACE reads through MiXCR, storing one row per CDR3 protein. The data contain about 580,000 distinct CDR3 sequences, roughly 48% of them singletons. The chain recombines TRBV19 with TRBJ1-2, with D unclear. Source material: blood. The clonotype was recovered from an elderly man in good health. CDR3 nucleotide sequence: TGTGCCAGTAGTATGGTCGCAGCCCTCGGGGGCTACACCTTC. This gives the protein CASSMVAALGGYTF.